Listed below are T cell receptor beta chains from one sample, sequenced in a study of T cell repertoires in cytomegalovirus infection. TCRdb ran MiXCR on the reads and lists one entry per CDR3 protein. The data hold 200,000 to 250,000 distinct CDR3 sequences, with about 38% observed a single time. Their specific antigens are unknown. The sequencing used CD8+ T cells from cultured PBMCs, collected from culture after CMV antigen stimulation. The source is a human donor in good health (CMV status not recorded). Some clones in this sample may be carry-over from other donors' samples. CDR3s include the opening cysteine and the closing phenylalanine or tryptophan. Fields, in order: J gene, V gene, clone size, CDR3 length, D gene, CDR3 DNA, CDR3 protein. The D gene is left open where the match is weak. The size field is filled for only some rows; it gives once, few, many or a size class.

j_gene: TRBJ2-1; v_gene: TRBV12-3/TRBV12-4; abundance: few; len: 15; d_gene: TRBD2; CDR3nt: TGTGCCAGCAGTTTTGGTAGCGGGGGGGCAAATGAGCAGTTCTTC; CDR3aa: CASSFGSGGANEQFF
j_gene: TRBJ2-7; v_gene: TRBV7-2; abundance: NA; len: 13; d_gene: TRBD2; CDR3nt: TGTGCCAGCAGCTTGGGGGGGAGGTACGAGCAGTACTTC; CDR3aa: CASSLGGRYEQYF
j_gene: TRBJ2-4; v_gene: TRBV28; abundance: NA; len: 20; d_gene: TRBD1; CDR3nt: TGTGCCAGCAGTTCCCCCCGGACCGGCCGGGACAGAAGAGCCAAAAACATTCAGTACTTC; CDR3aa: CASSSPRTGRDRRAKNIQYF
j_gene: TRBJ1-5; v_gene: TRBV7-2; abundance: few; len: 12; d_gene: NA; CDR3nt: TGTGCCAGCAGCCCTGACCGACAGCCCCAGCATTTT; CDR3aa: CASSPDRQPQHF
j_gene: TRBJ2-1; v_gene: TRBV7-9; abundance: NA; len: 19; d_gene: TRBD2; CDR3nt: TGTGCCAGCAGCTTAGCGACGGGACTAGCGGGGGTCTACTACAATGAGCAGTTCTTC; CDR3aa: CASSLATGLAGVYYNEQFF
j_gene: TRBJ2-5; v_gene: TRBV7-2; abundance: NA; len: 15; d_gene: NA; CDR3nt: TGTGCCAGCAGCCCATGGGGGCATGATGAAGAGACCCAGTACTTC; CDR3aa: CASSPWGHDEETQYF
j_gene: TRBJ1-5; v_gene: TRBV7-6; abundance: NA; len: 18; d_gene: NA; CDR3nt: TGTGCCAGCAGCTTAGGGGTAGGGGGACGGTATAGCAATCAGCCCCAGCATTTT; CDR3aa: CASSLGVGGRYSNQPQHF
j_gene: TRBJ2-7; v_gene: TRBV12-3/TRBV12-4; abundance: NA; len: 14; d_gene: TRBD2; CDR3nt: TGTGCCAGCAGTTTTGTGCTAGCGGGGGACGAGCAGTACTTC; CDR3aa: CASSFVLAGDEQYF
j_gene: TRBJ1-1; v_gene: TRBV4-2; abundance: NA; len: 14; d_gene: NA; CDR3nt: TGTGCCAGCAGCGACGGGGCAGGGAAGACTGAAGCTTTCTTT; CDR3aa: CASSDGAGKTEAFF
j_gene: TRBJ2-1; v_gene: TRBV27; abundance: few; len: 17; d_gene: NA; CDR3nt: TGTGCCAGCAGCTACCCAGGTGGGAGGGGGCACGGCAATGAGCAGTTCTTC; CDR3aa: CASSYPGGRGHGNEQFF
j_gene: TRBJ2-1; v_gene: TRBV11-2; abundance: NA; len: 13; d_gene: NA; CDR3nt: TGTGCCAGCAGCTTAGATATTGGGTCTTACGAGTTCTTC; CDR3aa: CASSLDIGSYEFF
j_gene: TRBJ2-1; v_gene: TRBV7-8; abundance: NA; len: 16; d_gene: NA; CDR3nt: TGTGCCAGCAGCAAAGGGGAGGAGACACAATACAATGAGCAGTTCTTC; CDR3aa: CASSKGEETQYNEQFF
j_gene: TRBJ1-4; v_gene: TRBV7-9; abundance: NA; len: 13; d_gene: NA; CDR3nt: TGTGCCAGCAGCGAGGACAAGAATGAAAAACTGTTTTTT; CDR3aa: CASSEDKNEKLFF
j_gene: TRBJ2-1; v_gene: TRBV7-6; abundance: few; len: 14; d_gene: TRBD1; CDR3nt: TGTGCCAGCAGCTCCAGGGGGTTACACAATGAGCAGTTCTTC; CDR3aa: CASSSRGLHNEQFF
j_gene: TRBJ1-1; v_gene: TRBV15; abundance: few; len: 16; d_gene: NA; CDR3nt: TGTGCCACCAGCAGAGATTGGAGAGGGGTGGACACTGAAGCTTTCTTT; CDR3aa: CATSRDWRGVDTEAFF
j_gene: TRBJ2-3; v_gene: TRBV6-5; abundance: NA; len: 16; d_gene: NA; CDR3nt: TGTGCCAGCAGTTACGGGGCCCGACCAAGCACAGATACGCAGTATTTT; CDR3aa: CASSYGARPSTDTQYF
j_gene: TRBJ1-5; v_gene: TRBV15; abundance: few; len: 13; d_gene: NA; CDR3nt: TGTGCCACCGCACAGAATAGCAATCAGCCCCAGCATTTT; CDR3aa: CATAQNSNQPQHF
j_gene: TRBJ2-5; v_gene: TRBV10-3; abundance: NA; len: 13; d_gene: TRBD2; CDR3nt: TGTGCCATAAGGACTAGCCTGTTGGAGACCCAGTACTTC; CDR3aa: CAIRTSLLETQYF
j_gene: TRBJ1-2; v_gene: TRBV27; abundance: NA; len: 13; d_gene: NA; CDR3nt: TGTGCCAGCAGTTTCGGAGGGGCGGGTGGCTACACCTTC; CDR3aa: CASSFGGAGGYTF
j_gene: TRBJ1-5; v_gene: TRBV2; abundance: few; len: 17; d_gene: NA; CDR3nt: TGTGCCAGCAGTGAAGAGGCAGGGTCTCATAGCAATCAGCCCCAGCATTTT; CDR3aa: CASSEEAGSHSNQPQHF
j_gene: TRBJ1-2; v_gene: TRBV6-1; abundance: NA; len: 15; d_gene: TRBD1; CDR3nt: TGTGCCAGCAGTGAAGTAGGGACAGGGAAGTATGGCTACACCTTC; CDR3aa: CASSEVGTGKYGYTF
j_gene: TRBJ2-3; v_gene: TRBV20-1; abundance: NA; len: 14; d_gene: NA; CDR3nt: TGCAGTGCTAGAGGAGGAGAAGGCACAGATACGCAGTATTTT; CDR3aa: CSARGGEGTDTQYF
j_gene: TRBJ1-6; v_gene: TRBV5-1; abundance: once; len: 15; d_gene: TRBD1; CDR3nt: TGCGCCAGCAGTTTGACAGGGAACGTTGATTCACCCCTCCACTTT; CDR3aa: CASSLTGNVDSPLHF
j_gene: TRBJ2-3; v_gene: TRBV7-9; abundance: NA; len: 13; d_gene: NA; CDR3nt: TGTGCCAGCAGCTTGACCAATGAAAATACGCAGTATTTT; CDR3aa: CASSLTNENTQYF
j_gene: TRBJ2-5; v_gene: TRBV7-9; abundance: many; len: 14; d_gene: TRBD2; CDR3nt: TGTGCCAGCAGCCAAGTGGGAGGGCAGGAGACCCAGTACTTC; CDR3aa: CASSQVGGQETQYF
j_gene: TRBJ1-2; v_gene: TRBV9; abundance: NA; len: 16; d_gene: TRBD1; CDR3nt: TGTGCCAGCAGCGTAGCTACATACGGGACAGGGTTGGACTACACCTTC; CDR3aa: CASSVATYGTGLDYTF
j_gene: TRBJ1-6; v_gene: TRBV2; abundance: few; len: 14; d_gene: NA; CDR3nt: TGTGCCAGCAGTGAGGAGGGGTATAATTCACCCCTCCACTTT; CDR3aa: CASSEEGYNSPLHF
j_gene: TRBJ2-2; v_gene: TRBV7-8; abundance: NA; len: 15; d_gene: NA; CDR3nt: TGTGCCAGCAGCTTCCGACTGGGGGGCACCGGGGAGCTGTTTTTT; CDR3aa: CASSFRLGGTGELFF
j_gene: TRBJ2-1; v_gene: TRBV7-9; abundance: few; len: 15; d_gene: NA; CDR3nt: TGTGCCAGCAGCTTAGGACGGGCTAGCCTCAATGAGCAGTTCTTC; CDR3aa: CASSLGRASLNEQFF
j_gene: TRBJ1-2; v_gene: TRBV9; abundance: NA; len: 11; d_gene: NA; CDR3nt: TGTGCCAGTGGGGGGTTGTTGGACTACACCTTC; CDR3aa: CASGGLLDYTF
j_gene: TRBJ2-7; v_gene: TRBV20-1; abundance: NA; len: 13; d_gene: NA; CDR3nt: TGCAGTGCTAGAGAACGCGCAGCCTACGAGCAGTACTTC; CDR3aa: CSARERAAYEQYF
j_gene: TRBJ2-1; v_gene: TRBV19; abundance: few; len: 16; d_gene: NA; CDR3nt: TGTGCCAGTAGTATGGCCCCGCGGGAAGTCTACAATGAGCAGTTCTTC; CDR3aa: CASSMAPREVYNEQFF
j_gene: TRBJ2-3; v_gene: TRBV14; abundance: NA; len: 15; d_gene: NA; CDR3nt: TGTGCCAGCAGCCAATCAACGGGGCCTACCGCTACGCAGTATTTT; CDR3aa: CASSQSTGPTATQYF
j_gene: TRBJ2-1; v_gene: TRBV7-3; abundance: many; len: 13; d_gene: NA; CDR3nt: TGTGCCAGCAGCTTATCGGGGGGCGGGATGCAGTTCTTC; CDR3aa: CASSLSGGGMQFF
j_gene: TRBJ1-1; v_gene: TRBV7-4; abundance: NA; len: 15; d_gene: TRBD1; CDR3nt: TGTGCCAGCAGCTCCCGACAGGGGGCAGGGACTGAAGCTTTCTTT; CDR3aa: CASSSRQGAGTEAFF
j_gene: TRBJ1-5; v_gene: TRBV19; abundance: few; len: 14; d_gene: NA; CDR3nt: TGTGCCAGTAGTGCAGGGTTTAGGCAGCAGCCCCAGCATTTT; CDR3aa: CASSAGFRQQPQHF
j_gene: TRBJ2-3; v_gene: TRBV27; abundance: NA; len: 14; d_gene: TRBD1; CDR3nt: TGTGCCAGCAGTTACGGACAGGGATCAGATACGCAGTATTTT; CDR3aa: CASSYGQGSDTQYF
j_gene: TRBJ2-1; v_gene: TRBV5-1; abundance: NA; len: 16; d_gene: NA; CDR3nt: TGCGCCAGCAGCTTGGACTACACCCTAGGGGACAATGAGCAGTTCTTC; CDR3aa: CASSLDYTLGDNEQFF
j_gene: TRBJ2-1; v_gene: TRBV20-1; abundance: NA; len: 14; d_gene: TRBD2; CDR3nt: TGCAGTGCTAGAGGGCGGACTAGATACAATGAGCAGTTCTTC; CDR3aa: CSARGRTRYNEQFF
j_gene: TRBJ1-1; v_gene: TRBV30; abundance: NA; len: 12; d_gene: NA; CDR3nt: TGTGCCTGCGGGGTTCGGTACACTGAAGCTTTCTTT; CDR3aa: CACGVRYTEAFF
j_gene: TRBJ1-2; v_gene: TRBV19; abundance: NA; len: 16; d_gene: NA; CDR3nt: TGTGCCAGTAGTATTGGGGGGACAACTATTAACTATGGCTACACCTTC; CDR3aa: CASSIGGTTINYGYTF
j_gene: TRBJ2-1; v_gene: TRBV28; abundance: NA; len: 17; d_gene: TRBD2; CDR3nt: TGTGCCAGCAGTTTAACTCGGGAGGGGAGAGGGTACAATGAGCAGTTCTTC; CDR3aa: CASSLTREGRGYNEQFF
j_gene: TRBJ1-1; v_gene: TRBV7-9; abundance: few; len: 15; d_gene: NA; CDR3nt: TGTGCCAGCAGCTCATCCGGGACTGGGAACACTGAAGCTTTCTTT; CDR3aa: CASSSSGTGNTEAFF
j_gene: TRBJ2-1; v_gene: TRBV9; abundance: NA; len: 16; d_gene: NA; CDR3nt: TGTGCCAGCAGCGTAGCGGCAGGGCTCTCCTACAATGAGCAGTTCTTC; CDR3aa: CASSVAAGLSYNEQFF